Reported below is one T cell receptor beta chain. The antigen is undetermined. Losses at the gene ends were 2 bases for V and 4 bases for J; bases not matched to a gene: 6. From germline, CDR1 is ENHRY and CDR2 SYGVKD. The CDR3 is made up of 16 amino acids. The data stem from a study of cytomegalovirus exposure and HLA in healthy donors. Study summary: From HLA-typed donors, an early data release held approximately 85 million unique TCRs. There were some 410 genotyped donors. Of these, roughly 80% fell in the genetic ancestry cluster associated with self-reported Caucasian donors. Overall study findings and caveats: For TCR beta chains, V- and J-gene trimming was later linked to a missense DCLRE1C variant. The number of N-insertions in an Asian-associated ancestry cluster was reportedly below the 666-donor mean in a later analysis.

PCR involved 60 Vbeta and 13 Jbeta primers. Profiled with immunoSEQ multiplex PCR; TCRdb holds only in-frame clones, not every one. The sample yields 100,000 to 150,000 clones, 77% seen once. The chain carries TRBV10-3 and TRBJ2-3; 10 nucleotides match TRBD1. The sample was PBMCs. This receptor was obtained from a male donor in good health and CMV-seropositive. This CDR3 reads CAISEAGTGDPDTQYF. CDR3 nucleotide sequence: TGTGCCATCAGTGAGGCCGGGACAGGGGACCCAGATACGCAGTATTTT.